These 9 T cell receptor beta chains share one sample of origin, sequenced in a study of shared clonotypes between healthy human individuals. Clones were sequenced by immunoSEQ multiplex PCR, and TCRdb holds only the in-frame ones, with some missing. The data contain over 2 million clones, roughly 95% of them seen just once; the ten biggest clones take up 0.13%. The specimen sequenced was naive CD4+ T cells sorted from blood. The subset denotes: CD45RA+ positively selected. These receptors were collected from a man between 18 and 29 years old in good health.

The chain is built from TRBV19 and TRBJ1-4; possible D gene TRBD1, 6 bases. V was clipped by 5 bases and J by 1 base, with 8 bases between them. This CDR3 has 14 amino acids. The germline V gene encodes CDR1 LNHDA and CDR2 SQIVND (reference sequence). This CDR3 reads CASSWTETNEKLFF. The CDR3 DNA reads TGTGCCAGTAGTTGGACAGAAACTAATGAAAAACTGTTTTTT.

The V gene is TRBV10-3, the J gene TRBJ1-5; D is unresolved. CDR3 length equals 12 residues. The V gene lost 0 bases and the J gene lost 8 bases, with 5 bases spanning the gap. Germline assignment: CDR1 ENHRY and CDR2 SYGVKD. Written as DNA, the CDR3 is TGTGCCATCAGTGAGTCAGGAAAGCCCCAGCATTTT. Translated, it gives CAISESGKPQHF.

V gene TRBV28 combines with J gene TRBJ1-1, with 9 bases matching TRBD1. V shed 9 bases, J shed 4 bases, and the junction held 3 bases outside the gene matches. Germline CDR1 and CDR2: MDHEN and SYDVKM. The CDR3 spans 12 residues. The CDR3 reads CASLTGGTEAFF. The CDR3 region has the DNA TGTGCCAGTCTGACAGGGGGCACTGAAGCTTTCTTT.

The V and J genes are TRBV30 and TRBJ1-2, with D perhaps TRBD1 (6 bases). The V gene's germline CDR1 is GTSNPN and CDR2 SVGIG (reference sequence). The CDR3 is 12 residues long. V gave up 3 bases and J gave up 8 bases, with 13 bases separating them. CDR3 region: CAWRSGVEGYTF. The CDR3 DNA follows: TGTGCCTGGAGGTCAGGGGTGGAGGGCTACACCTTC.

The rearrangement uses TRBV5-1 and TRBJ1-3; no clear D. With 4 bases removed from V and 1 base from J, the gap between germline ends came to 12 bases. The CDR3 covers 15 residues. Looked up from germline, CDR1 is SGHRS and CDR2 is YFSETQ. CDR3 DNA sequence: TGCGCCAGCAGCGAGGACGGATCTTCTGGAAACACCATATATTTT. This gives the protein CASSEDGSSGNTIYF.

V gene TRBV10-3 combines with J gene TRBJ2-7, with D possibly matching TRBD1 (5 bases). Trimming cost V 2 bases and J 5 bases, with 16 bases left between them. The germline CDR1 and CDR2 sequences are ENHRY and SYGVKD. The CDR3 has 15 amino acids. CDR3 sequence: CAISEGRAKVHEQYF. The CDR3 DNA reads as TGTGCCATCAGTGAGGGCAGGGCCAAGGTCCACGAGCAGTACTTC.

CDR3 amino acids: CASSVGAGNLYEQYF. CDR3 DNA sequence: TGTGCCAGCAGCGTAGGGGCAGGGAACCTCTACGAGCAGTACTTC. This chain joins TRBV9 and TRBJ2-7, with a possible D match to TRBD1 (5 bases). CDR3 length: 15 amino acids. Germline CDR1 SGDLS, CDR2 YYNGEE. Trimming left V 0 bases short and J 3 bases short, with 13 bases between. Full variable domain (remainder filled in from reference TRBV9 and TRBJ2-7): DSGVTQTPKHLITATGQRVTLRCSPRSGDLSVYWYQQSLDQGLQFLIQYYNGEERAKGNILERFSAQQFPDLHSELNLSSLELGDSALYFCASSVGAGNLYEQYFGPGTRLTVT.

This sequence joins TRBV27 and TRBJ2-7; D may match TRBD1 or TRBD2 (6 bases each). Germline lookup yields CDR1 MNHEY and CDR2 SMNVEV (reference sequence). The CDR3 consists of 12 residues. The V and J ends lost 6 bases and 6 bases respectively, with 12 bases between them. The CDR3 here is CASSPEGGEQYF. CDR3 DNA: TGTGCCAGCAGCCCAGAGGGGGGCGAGCAGTACTTC.

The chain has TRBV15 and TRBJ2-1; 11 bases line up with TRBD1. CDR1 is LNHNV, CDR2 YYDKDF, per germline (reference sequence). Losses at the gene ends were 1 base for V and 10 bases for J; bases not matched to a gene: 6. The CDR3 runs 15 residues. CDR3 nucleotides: TGTGCCACCAGCAGAGCCGGACAGGGGGCCGGCGAGCAGTTCTTC. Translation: CATSRAGQGAGEQFF. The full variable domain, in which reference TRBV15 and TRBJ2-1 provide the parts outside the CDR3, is DAMVIQNPRYQVTQFGKPVTLSCSQTLNHNVMYWYQQKSSQAPKLLFHYYDKDFNNEADTPDNFQSRRPNTSFCFLDIRSPGLGDTAMYLCATSRAGQGAGEQFFGPGTRLTVL.